This paragraph reports one TCR beta chain. Its antigen is not identified. Patients were excluded for uncontrolled infection, other autoimmune disease, pregnancy or lactation. There are 15 residues in the CDR3. V dropped 6 bases and J dropped 5; count of bases not matched to a gene: 9. This sample stems from a study of T cells in Graves' hyperthyroidism and ophthalmopathy. Points from the study as a whole: The model identified upcoming ophthalmopathy a median approximately seven months ahead of onset. Most thyroid clonotypes with frequency above 0.001 were detected in blood.

Authors of the study amplified TCR beta CDR3 regions from RNA transcripts. HTBI primers were used for first-round RT-PCR of the TCR CDR3. TCRdb reprocessed the multiplex PCR reads via MiXCR and lists one record per CDR3 protein. The sample holds 540,000 or so distinct CDR3 sequences, under 60% seen once. Material for sequencing was peripheral blood or thyroid tissue (not recorded which). The chain is built from TRBV12-3 or TRBV12-4 and TRBJ2-5, with 10 bases identical to TRBD1. The sequence was obtained from an adult woman with Graves' disease, either hyperthyroidism or ophthalmopathy (not recorded which). CDR3 sequence: CASSSGTGELETQYF. CDR3 bases: TGTGCCAGCAGCTCCGGGACAGGGGAGCTGGAGACCCAGTACTTC.